This T cell receptor (beta chain) was found in a study of shared clonotypes between healthy human individuals. Germline-derived CDR1 and CDR2 are SGHNT and YYREEE (reference sequence). CDR3 length equals 15 residues. Trimming took off 4 bases at V and 3 bases at J, with 17 bases between the two ends. Clones were read by immunoSEQ multiplex PCR, and TCRdb kept only the in-frame ones, dropping some. The top ten clones hold 0.6% to 0.7% of a sample with under 1,100,000 clones, approximately 80% of them seen once. The donor population consisted of healthy HIV-negative adults with no recent acute infections or vaccinations.

The chain recombines TRBV5-4 with TRBJ2-7, with a tentative D call TRBD2 (7 bases). Material: memory CD4+ T cells from PBMCs. Indicated subset: CD45RA-negative fraction. This receptor was obtained from a young man in good health. Some clones in this sample may be carry-over from other donors' samples. This chain's CDR3 is CASSAGGGNNYEQYF. CDR3 DNA: TGTGCCAGCAGCGCCGGCGGGGGCAACAACTACGAGCAGTACTTC.